A single sample gave rise to the 19 T cell receptor beta chains below, sequenced in a study of T cell responses to AZD1222 COVID-19 vaccine listed by TCRdb under 2021. The time point label of this sample denotes: about 28 days (+/-7) after the second vaccine dose. Library preparation employed the immunoSEQ multiplex PCR assay. TCRdb's version of the immuneACCESS table is confined to in-frame rearrangements and falls short of the full clone set. An unresolved V gene accounts for under half of the shortfall where checked; the remainder is of unknown origin. The sample records 150,000 to 180,000 clones, approximately 87% of which are singletons. Of the sample, roughly 9.7% falls within the top ten clones. The sample in question was peripheral blood, obtained 28 days after the second AZD1222 dose. The source is an adult who received the AZD1222 COVID-19 vaccine.

This clone has only one observation. This chain links TRBV5-1 with TRBJ1-3; no clear D gene. The V gene lost 0 bases and the J gene lost 4 bases, with 8 bases spanning the gap. CDR3 length: 14 residues. Germline assignment: CDR1 SGHRS and CDR2 YFSETQ. CDR3 protein: CASSLVGAGNTIYF. The CDR3 DNA follows: TGCGCCAGCAGCTTGGTAGGAGCGGGAAACACCATATATTTT.

V and J are TRBV4-2 and TRBJ1-5; possible D gene TRBD1, 5 bases. The CDR3 has 15 residues. Looked up from germline, CDR1 is LGHNA and CDR2 is YNFKEQ. V dropped 4 bases and J dropped 3 bases, with 13 bases sitting between them. CDR3 in DNA: TGTGCCAGCAGCCCCGGGGCACAGCTCAATCAGCCCCAGCATTTT. Protein sequence: CASSPGAQLNQPQHF.

The V gene is TRBV6-5, the J gene TRBJ2-1; 9 nucleotides match TRBD2. CDR3 length equals 14 residues. Germline V CDR1 and CDR2: MNHEY, SVGAGI. With V trimmed by 6 bases and J by 12 bases, 12 bases remained unmatched. CDR3 sequence: CASSLAGTLGGQFF. CDR3 nucleotides: TGTGCCAGCAGCCTAGCGGGGACCTTAGGTGGGCAGTTCTTC.

This clone was observed once. The V call is TRBV3-1 (or the pseudogene TRBV3-2), the J call TRBJ2-5; 7 bases agree with TRBD1. The CDR3 spans 15 residues. From germline, CDR1 is LGHDT and CDR2 YNNKEL (reference sequence). Trimming at V came to 3 bases and at J to 3 bases, leaving 7 bases not matched to a gene. CDR3 protein: CASSHQGQHKETQYF. The CDR3, as DNA: TGTGCCAGCAGCCACCAGGGACAGCACAAAGAGACCCAGTACTTC.

The V gene is TRBV7-9, the J gene TRBJ2-7; D could derive from TRBD1 or TRBD2 (5 bases each). Germline values: CDR1 SEHNR, CDR2 FQNEAQ (reference sequence). This CDR3 is built from 15 residues. Deletions cut 1 base from V and 2 bases from J, with 12 bases between. CDR3 nucleotides: TGTGCCAGCAGCTTAGAGGCCCTGGGGGCCTACGAGCAGTACTTC. Translating gives CASSLEALGAYEQYF. The entire variable domain, with the rest obtained from reference TRBV7-9 and TRBJ2-7, is as follows: DTGVSQNPRHKITKRGQNVTFRCDPISEHNRLYWYRQTLGQGPEFLTYFQNEAQLEKSRLLSDRFSAERPKGSFSTLEIQRTEQGDSAMYLCASSLEALGAYEQYFGPGTRLTVT.

Only one count was recorded for this clone. The chain recombines TRBV7-9 with TRBJ1-2; 11 bases agree with TRBD1. V shed 8 bases and J 8 bases; nucleotides not matched to a gene: 4. Germline-derived CDR1 and CDR2 are SEHNR and FQNEAQ (reference sequence). CDR3 length: 12 amino acids. The CDR3 loop is CASGDRGRGYTF. The CDR3 DNA reads TGTGCCAGCGGGGACAGGGGGAGAGGCTACACCTTC. The whole variable domain, remainder taken from reference TRBV7-9 and TRBJ1-2, is DTGVSQNPRHKITKRGQNVTFRCDPISEHNRLYWYRQTLGQGPEFLTYFQNEAQLEKSRLLSDRFSAERPKGSFSTLEIQRTEQGDSAMYLCASGDRGRGYTFGSGTRLTVV.

This clone was detected only once. The rearrangement links TRBV5-1 to TRBJ2-3; D is possibly TRBD1 (6 bases). CDR3 size: 15 residues. Germline CDR1 and CDR2: SGHRS and YFSETQ. V was shortened by 4 bases and J by 0 bases, with 12 bases between the two germline ends. The CDR3 DNA reads TGCGCCAGCAGCCCTGGACAGATGAGCACAGATACGCAGTATTTT. Residues: CASSPGQMSTDTQYF.

There are many counts of this clone. This chain links TRBV6-5 with TRBJ2-7, with D uncertain. Germline lookup yields CDR1 MNHEY and CDR2 SVGAGI. With 4 bases removed from V and 1 base from J, the gap between germline ends came to 14 bases. CDR3 length equals 15 residues. The CDR3 coding sequence is TGTGCCAGCAGTTCCCAACGGGTGGGGTCCTACGAGCAGTACTTC. It specifies CASSSQRVGSYEQYF.

The rearrangement uses TRBV9 and TRBJ1-2; D unclear. The V end was cut by 4 bases, the J end by 1 base, with 11 bases between. The CDR3 contains 14 residues. CDR1 SGDLS and CDR2 YYNGEE come from the germline V gene. Here the CDR3 DNA reads TGTGCCAGCAGCCCCGACTCCCGTAACTATGGCTACACCTTC. Protein product: CASSPDSRNYGYTF.

This rearrangement joins TRBV24-1 to TRBJ1-1; D is ambiguous. The V and J ends lost 4 bases and 5 bases respectively, with 13 bases between them. CDR3 length equals 14 residues. Germline loops: CDR1 KGHDR, CDR2 SFDVKD. This CDR3 reads CATSDSQRHTEAFF. The CDR3 DNA is TGTGCCACCAGTGACTCACAGCGTCATACTGAAGCTTTCTTT.

V is TRBV19 and J is TRBJ1-2; D may be TRBD1 (5 bases). CDR3 length: 13 amino acids. Germline V gene sequence: CDR1 LNHDA, CDR2 SQIVND (reference sequence). Trimming removed 3 bases from V and 8 bases from J, with 13 bases in between. The CDR3 loop is CASSMENRRGYTF. For the CDR3, the DNA is TGTGCCAGTAGTATGGAAAACAGGCGGGGCTACACCTTC.

V is TRBV9 and J is TRBJ1-1; D not resolved. Germline V gives CDR1 SGDLS, CDR2 YYNGEE. The CDR3 covers 14 residues. V lost 1 base and J 4 bases, leaving 11 bases between the germline ends. CDR3 in amino acids: CASSVLVEPTEAFF. CDR3 in DNA: TGTGCCAGCAGCGTATTGGTAGAACCCACTGAAGCTTTCTTT.

The V call is TRBV5-1, the J call TRBJ2-5; 9 bases map to TRBD2. The CDR3 has 15 residues. V gave up 1 base and J gave up 4 bases; unmatched junction bases: 5. Germline V gives CDR1 SGHRS, CDR2 YFSETQ. Here the CDR3 DNA reads TGCGCCAGCAGCTTGTCCGGGACTAGCAGAGAGACCCAGTACTTC. Its protein product is CASSLSGTSRETQYF. Filled out from reference TRBV5-1 and TRBJ2-5, the complete variable domain reads KAGVTQTPRYLIKTRGQQVTLSCSPISGHRSVSWYQQTPGQGLQFLFEYFSETQRNKGNFPGRFSGRQFSNSRSEMNVSTLELGDSALYLCASSLSGTSRETQYFGPGTRLLVL.

The chain joins TRBV7-2 to TRBJ1-3; tentative D call: TRBD1 (6 bases). V lost 1 base and J 0 bases, leaving 10 bases between the germline ends. The CDR3 is made up of 16 amino acids. Germline V gene lookup returns CDR1 SGHTA and CDR2 FQGNSA. CDR3 nucleotides: TGTGCCAGCAGCTTAGGGGGGGCGGGCTCTGGAAACACCATATATTTT. This gives the protein CASSLGGAGSGNTIYF.

There are many counts of this clone. The rearrangement uses TRBV19 and TRBJ2-1, with D maybe TRBD2 (5 bases). The CDR3 is made up of 11 amino acids. Per germline, CDR1 LNHDA and CDR2 SQIVND (reference sequence). The CDR3 region is CGTRLENEQFF. In DNA, the CDR3 is TGTGGCACTAGGTTGGAGAATGAGCAGTTCTTC.

The chain joins TRBV18 to TRBJ2-1; D perhaps matches TRBD2 (6 bases). V dropped 6 bases and J dropped 6 bases, with 12 bases sitting between them. This CDR3 region has 13 residues. The germline CDR1 and CDR2 sequences are KGHSH and LQKENI. The CDR3 is CASSPGGANEQFF. The CDR3 coding sequence is TGTGCCAGCTCCCCCGGCGGGGCCAATGAGCAGTTCTTC.

The chain uses TRBV6-2 or TRBV6-3 and TRBJ2-1; D is unclear. The CDR3 sequence is 12 residues long. CDR1 and CDR2 from the germline V gene are MNHEY and SVGEGT. V lost 5 bases and J lost 2, with 4 bases in between. This CDR3 is CASSQPYNEQFF. The CDR3 DNA reads TGTGCCAGCAGTCAACCCTACAATGAGCAGTTCTTC.

With respect to this clone: One end of the junction does not line up with germline, which may come from a read error. J is TRBJ1-1 and V is TRBV19; weak D call: TRBD1 (5 bases). This CDR3 is built from 10 residues. The germline V gene has CDR1 LNHDA and CDR2 SQIVND (reference sequence). The CDR3 DNA sequence: TGTGCCAGTAGCCGGGGGACCGCGGCATTT. This codes for CASSRGTAAF. Combining the CDR3 with reference TRBV19 and TRBJ1-1 gives the whole variable domain DGGITQSPKYLFRKEGQNVTLSCEQNLNHDAMYWYRQDPGQGLRLIYYSQIVNDFQKGDIAEGYSVSREKKESFPLTVTSAQKNPTAFYLCASSRGTAAFGQGTRLTVV.

The chain is built from TRBV11-2 and TRBJ2-2; D may be TRBD1 (6 bases). Trimming shortened V by 3 bases and J by 3 bases, and 14 bases separated the two germline ends. The germline gives CDR1 SGHAT, CDR2 FQNNGV. The CDR3 extends over 16 amino acids. Here the CDR3 reads CASSFFRDKYTGELFF. DNA of the CDR3: TGTGCCAGCAGCTTCTTCCGGGACAAATACACCGGGGAGCTGTTTTTT.